This paragraph reports one TCR beta chain. The PCR contained 60 Vbeta and 13 Jbeta primers. The table came from immunoSEQ multiplex PCR; TCRdb's copy has only in-frame clones and leaves some out. The top ten clones hold approximately 4.3% of a sample with 95,000 to 150,000 clones, roughly 73% of them seen once. Per germline, CDR1 MDHEN and CDR2 SYDVKM. CDR3 length: 12 residues. V was trimmed by 1 base and J by 4 bases, leaving 4 bases between them. This entry comes from a study of cytomegalovirus exposure and HLA in healthy donors. This sequence originates from a man aged 55 to 70 in good health and CMV-seropositive. Sequenced input: PBMCs. The chain links TRBV28 to TRBJ1-1; D gene unclear. The CDR3 sequence is CASSLSTTEAFF. The DNA for the CDR3 is TGTGCCAGCAGTTTATCTACCACTGAAGCTTTCTTT.